The clone carrying this TCR beta chain has a count of ten or more. Its antigen remains unknown. The sample belongs to a study of T cells in Graves' hyperthyroidism and ophthalmopathy. Amplification of TCR beta CDR3 regions was performed using RNA transcripts as template. RT-PCR in the first round (using the HTBI primer set) targeted the TCR CDR3. MiXCR was run by TCRdb on the multiplex PCR reads, yielding one entry per CDR3 protein. Of approximately 600,000 distinct CDR3 sequences in the sample, about 14% were seen once. Study findings and constraints: Within blood appeared most thyroid clonotypes that had expanded above 0.001.

The germline V and J ends were trimmed by 7 bases and 6 bases, with 12 bases remaining between them. This CDR3 spans 12 amino acids. Patients showing uncontrolled infection, other autoimmune disease, pregnancy or lactation were ineligible. The PBMCs were taken from under 12 ml of fresh peripheral blood. The material sequenced was blood. This receptor was taken from a woman between 35 and 50 years old with Graves' ophthalmopathy. The rearrangement joins TRBV12-3 or TRBV12-4 to TRBJ1-2; perhaps TRBD1 as D (5 bases). Written as DNA, the CDR3 is TGTGCCAGCACCAGGGCTGGTGATGGCTACACCTTC. It specifies CASTRAGDGYTF.